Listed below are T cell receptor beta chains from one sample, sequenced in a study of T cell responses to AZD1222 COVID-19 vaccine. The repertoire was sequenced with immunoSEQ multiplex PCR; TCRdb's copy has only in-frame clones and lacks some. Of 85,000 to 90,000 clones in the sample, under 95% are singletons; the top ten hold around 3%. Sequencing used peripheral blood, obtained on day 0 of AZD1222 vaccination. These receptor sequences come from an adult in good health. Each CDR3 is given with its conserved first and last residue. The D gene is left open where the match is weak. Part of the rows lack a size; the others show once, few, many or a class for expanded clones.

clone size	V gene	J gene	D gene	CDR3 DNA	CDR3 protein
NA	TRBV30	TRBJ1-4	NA	TGTGCCTGGAGTCCGACTAATGAAAAACTGTTTTTT	CAWSPTNEKLFF
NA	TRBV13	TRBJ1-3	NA	TGTGCCAGCAGCCCACGGCCGTCGAAGAACACCATATATTTT	CASSPRPSKNTIYF
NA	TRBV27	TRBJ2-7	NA	TGTGCCAGCACTCAGAGGGGCCACTCCTACGAGCAGTACTTC	CASTQRGHSYEQYF
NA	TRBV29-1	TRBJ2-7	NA	TGCAGCGTTTCGGACGTAAAAACCGAGCAGTACTTC	CSVSDVKTEQYF
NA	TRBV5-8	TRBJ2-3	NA	TGTGCCAGCAGCTTGTCGATCGGAGACACAGATACGCAGTATTTT	CASSLSIGDTDTQYF
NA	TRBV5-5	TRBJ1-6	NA	TGTGCCAGCAGCTTGGACACAAGGTTCAATTCACCCCTCCACTTT	CASSLDTRFNSPLHF
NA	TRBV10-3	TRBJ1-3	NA	TGTGCCATCGGAGGGGTAGCTGGAAACACCATATATTTT	CAIGGVAGNTIYF
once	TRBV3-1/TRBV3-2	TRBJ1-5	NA	TGTGCCAGCAGCCAAGGTGTTGTTAGCAATCAGCCCCAGCATTTT	CASSQGVVSNQPQHF
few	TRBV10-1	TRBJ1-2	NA	TGCGCCAGCAGTGATTACAGGGACTATGGCTACACCTTC	CASSDYRDYGYTF
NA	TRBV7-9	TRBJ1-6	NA	TGTGCCAGCAGTCGGGGCGCACCCCTCCACTTT	CASSRGAPLHF
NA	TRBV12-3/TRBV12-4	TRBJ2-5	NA	TGTGCCAGCAGCCACGGGGAGACCCAGTACTTC	CASSHGETQYF
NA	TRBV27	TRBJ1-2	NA	TGTGCCAGCAGTTTGGAAGGGGGATACGGTGGCTACACCTTC	CASSLEGGYGGYTF
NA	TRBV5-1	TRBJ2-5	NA	TGCGCCAGCAGCCCAAGGTCCGACAGAGAGACCCAGTACTTC	CASSPRSDRETQYF
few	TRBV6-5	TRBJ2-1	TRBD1	TGTGCCAGCAGTCTTGGGACAGGCTACAATGAGCAGTTCTTC	CASSLGTGYNEQFF
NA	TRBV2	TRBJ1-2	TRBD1	TGTGCCAGCAGCCGGACAGGGACTAACTATGGCTACACCTTC	CASSRTGTNYGYTF
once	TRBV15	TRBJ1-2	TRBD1	TGTGCCACCAGCAACGACAGGGGGGCCTATGGCTACACCTTC	CATSNDRGAYGYTF
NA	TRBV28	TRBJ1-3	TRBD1	TGTGCCAGCAGGACCGATCGGGACAGGGCTATTGCTGGAAACACCATATATTTT	CASRTDRDRAIAGNTIYF
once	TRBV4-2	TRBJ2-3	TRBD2	TGTGCCAGCAGCCATTTGAAGGCGGCGGGGGCAGATACGCAGTATTTT	CASSHLKAAGADTQYF
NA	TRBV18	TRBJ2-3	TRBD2	TGTGCCAGCTCAGTGAGGACTAGCGGGGGGCAAGATACGCAGTATTTT	CASSVRTSGGQDTQYF
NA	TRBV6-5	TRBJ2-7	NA	TGTGCCAGCAGTCATAGTTACGAGCAGTACTTC	CASSHSYEQYF
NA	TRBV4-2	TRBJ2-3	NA	TGTGCCAGCAGCCAAGTACGGGGTTCGCGCACAGATACGCAGTATTTT	CASSQVRGSRTDTQYF
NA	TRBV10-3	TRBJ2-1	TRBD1	TGTGCCATCAGTGAGCCGGGGACAGTGGACTCTATCCACTACAATGAGCAGTTCTTC	CAISEPGTVDSIHYNEQFF
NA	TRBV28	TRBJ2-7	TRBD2	TGTGCCAGCAGTCCTAGCGGGGGGGGCTACGAGCAGTACTTC	CASSPSGGGYEQYF
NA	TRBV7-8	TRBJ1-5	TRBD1	TGTGCCAGCAGCCTAGGGACAGGGGATCAGCCCCAGCATTTT	CASSLGTGDQPQHF
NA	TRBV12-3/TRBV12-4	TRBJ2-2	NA	TGTGCCAGCAGTTTGGGGTGGGCCGGGGAGCTGTTTTTT	CASSLGWAGELFF
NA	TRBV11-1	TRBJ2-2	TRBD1	TGTGCCAGCAGCGGGCAGGGGGCGACCGGGGAGCTGTTTTTT	CASSGQGATGELFF
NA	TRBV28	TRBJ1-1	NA	TGTGCCAGCAGTTTTTTTGAGCAGTACGGCAGGGCTGAAGCTTTCTTT	CASSFFEQYGRAEAFF